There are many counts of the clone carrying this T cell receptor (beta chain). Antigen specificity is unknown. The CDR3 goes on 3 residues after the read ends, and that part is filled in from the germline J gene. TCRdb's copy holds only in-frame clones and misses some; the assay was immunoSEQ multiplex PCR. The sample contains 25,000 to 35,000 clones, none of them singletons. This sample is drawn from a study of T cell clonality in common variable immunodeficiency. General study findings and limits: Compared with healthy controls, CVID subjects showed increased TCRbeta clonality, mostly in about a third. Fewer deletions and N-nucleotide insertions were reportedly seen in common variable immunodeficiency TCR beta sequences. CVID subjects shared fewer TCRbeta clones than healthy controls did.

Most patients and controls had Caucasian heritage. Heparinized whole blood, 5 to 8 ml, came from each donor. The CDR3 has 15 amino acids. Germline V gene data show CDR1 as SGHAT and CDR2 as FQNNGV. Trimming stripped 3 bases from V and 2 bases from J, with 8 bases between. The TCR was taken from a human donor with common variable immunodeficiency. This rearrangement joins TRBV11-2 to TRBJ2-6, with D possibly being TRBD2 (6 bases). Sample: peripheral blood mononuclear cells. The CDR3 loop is CASSFAGTGANVLTF. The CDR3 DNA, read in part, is TGTGCCAGCAGCTTCGCGGGGACTGGGGCCAACGTC.